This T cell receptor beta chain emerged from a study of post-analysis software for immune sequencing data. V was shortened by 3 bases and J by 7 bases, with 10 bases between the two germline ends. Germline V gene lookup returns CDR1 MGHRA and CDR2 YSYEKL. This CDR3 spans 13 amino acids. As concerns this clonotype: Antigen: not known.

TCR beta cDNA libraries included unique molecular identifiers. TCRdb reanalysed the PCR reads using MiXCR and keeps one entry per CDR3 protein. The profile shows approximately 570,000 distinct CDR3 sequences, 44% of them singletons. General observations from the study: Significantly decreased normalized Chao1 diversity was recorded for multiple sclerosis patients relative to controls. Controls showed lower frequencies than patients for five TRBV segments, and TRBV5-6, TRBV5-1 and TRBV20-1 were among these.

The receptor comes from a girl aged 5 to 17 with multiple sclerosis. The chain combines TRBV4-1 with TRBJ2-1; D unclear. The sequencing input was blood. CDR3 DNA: TGCGCCAGCAGCCATCAAGGTAGGAATGAGCAGTTCTTC. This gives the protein CASSHQGRNEQFF.